The 19 T cell receptor beta chains in this list originate from one sample, sequenced in a study of CD8 T cells in Susac syndrome. A quantity of roughly 0.5 to 1 ug RNA underwent reverse transcription using random hexamers. TCRdb recomputed calls from the immunoSEQ multiplex PCR reads with MiXCR, one row per CDR3 protein. Among approximately 230,000 distinct CDR3 sequences listed, just over 90% were seen once. The sample was CD4+ T cells from PBMCs. These receptors were collected from a human donor with multiple sclerosis.

This clonotype was detected once. The V gene is TRBV7-8, the J gene TRBJ2-7; possibly TRBD1 for D (5 bases). Germline assignment: CDR1 SGHVS and CDR2 FQNEAQ. CDR3 length: 17 amino acids. Between the trimmed V and J ends, which lost 0 bases and 2 bases, there was a span of 17 bases. This CDR3 reads CASSLALAGYFPYEQYV. The CDR3 nucleotides are TGTGCCAGCAGCTTAGCGCTTGCAGGGTACTTTCCCTACGAGCAGTACGTC.

The chain joins TRBV30 to TRBJ2-3; the match to TRBD2 covers 10 bases. The V gene end was trimmed by 4 bases and the J gene end by 0 bases; junction bases not matched to a gene: 4. The germline V gene encodes CDR1 GTSNPN and CDR2 SVGIG (reference sequence). This CDR3 region has 15 residues. The DNA of the CDR3 is TGTGCCTGGAATTTAGCGGGAGGAAGCACAGATACGCAGTATTTT. Translation: CAWNLAGGSTDTQYF.

The V call is TRBV20-1, the J call TRBJ2-2, with D hard to call. Trimming shortened V by 1 base and J by 7 bases, and 7 bases separated the two germline ends. The CDR3 spans 12 residues. Germline CDR1 DFQATT, CDR2 SNEGSKA (reference sequence). CDR3 DNA: TGCAGTGCTAGAGTTCTCGGCGGGGAGCTGTTTTTT. Its protein is CSARVLGGELFF.

V gene TRBV6-5 combines with J gene TRBJ2-2; 7 nucleotides align to TRBD2. CDR3 length: 14 residues. V dropped 4 bases and J dropped 6; count of bases not matched to a gene: 5. The germline V gene encodes CDR1 MNHEY and CDR2 SVGAGI. CDR3 nucleotide sequence: TGTGCCAGCAGTTGGGGGGGGATCCCCGGGGAGCTGTTTTTT. Translated: CASSWGGIPGELFF.

The gene calls are TRBV7-3 and TRBJ1-5; 7 bases are a match to TRBD1. Germline V lookup: CDR1 SGHTA, CDR2 FQGTGA. Unmatched junction bases numbered 3, after V lost 3 bases and J lost 7 bases. CDR3 length equals 13 residues. The chain's CDR3 is CASSFDREQPQHF. In DNA form, the CDR3 reads TGTGCCAGCAGCTTCGACAGGGAACAGCCCCAGCATTTT.

The rearrangement uses TRBV7-9 and TRBJ2-7; 10 bases line up with TRBD1. J gave up 2 bases and V 5 bases, and 6 bases lay outside the gene matches. The CDR3 spans 15 residues. The germline CDR1 and CDR2 sequences are SEHNR and FQNEAQ (reference sequence). The CDR3: CASSRWGQGTYEQYF. The CDR3 region has the DNA TGTGCCAGCAGCCGCTGGGGACAGGGGACCTACGAGCAGTACTTC.

The rearrangement joins TRBV6-5 to TRBJ2-5; D possibly corresponds to TRBD2 (5 bases). Germline assignment: CDR1 MNHEY and CDR2 SVGAGI. V shed 2 bases and J shed 2 bases, with 15 bases lying between them. CDR3 size: 16 residues. The CDR3 here is CASSYGVVTGQETQYF. The CDR3 coding sequence is TGTGCCAGCAGTTACGGGGTGGTGACGGGGCAAGAGACCCAGTACTTC.

The rearrangement joins TRBV6-1 to TRBJ2-7; 7 nucleotides agree with TRBD1. CDR3 length: 14 amino acids. Germline CDR1 MNHNS, CDR2 SASEGT. Germline trimming cut 1 base from V and 6 bases from J; bases unmatched to any gene: 6. The CDR3 sequence is CASSEGDRPLEQYV. The CDR3 coding sequence is TGTGCCAGCAGTGAAGGGGACAGACCGCTCGAGCAGTACGTC.

The gene calls are TRBV3-1 and TRBJ2-1; 13 bases are shared with TRBD2. CDR1 is LGHDT, CDR2 YNNKEL, per germline (reference sequence). The CDR3 loop spans 17 amino acids. J gave up 8 bases and V 3 bases, and 10 bases lay outside the gene matches. CDR3 in amino acids: CASSQAPGLAGMDEQFF. The CDR3 DNA sequence: TGTGCCAGCAGCCAGGCTCCGGGACTAGCGGGGATGGATGAGCAGTTCTTC.

V gene TRBV28 combines with J gene TRBJ1-5; 7 bases line up with TRBD1. Per germline, CDR1 MDHEN and CDR2 SYDVKM. Trimming removed 5 bases from V and 4 bases from J; junction bases left unmatched: 11. This CDR3 has 16 residues. CDR3 in amino acids: CASSPRQGLGNQPQHF. For the CDR3, the DNA is TGTGCCAGCAGTCCCCGACAGGGACTAGGAAATCAGCCCCAGCATTTT.

This clonotype has only a few counts. The chain recombines TRBV6-5 with TRBJ1-2, with D possibly matching TRBD1 (5 bases). CDR3 length: 13 residues. The V gene's germline CDR1 is MNHEY and CDR2 SVGAGI. The V end was cut by 2 bases, the J end by 4 bases, with 8 bases between. CDR3 sequence: CASSYDSLYGYTF. In nucleotides, the CDR3 is TGTGCCAGCAGTTACGACAGCCTCTATGGCTACACCTTC.

V gene TRBV30 combines with J gene TRBJ1-2, with 8 nucleotides matching TRBD1. The CDR3 loop spans 15 amino acids. Germline V lookup: CDR1 GTSNPN, CDR2 SVGIG (reference sequence). The ends lost 2 bases at V and 4 bases at J; junction bases unmatched: 9. CDR3 sequence (DNA): TGTGCCTGGAGTCCCCGGGACAGGTCGATCTATGGCTACACCTTC. It encodes CAWSPRDRSIYGYTF.

This clonotype appeared a single time. The chain uses TRBV19 and TRBJ1-6; 9 bases agree with TRBD1. Germline V gives CDR1 LNHDA, CDR2 SQIVND (reference sequence). With 10 bases clipped from V and 8 bases from J, the junction kept 9 bases outside the gene matches. The CDR3 sequence is 14 residues long. CDR3 sequence (DNA): TGTGCCACAACAGGGGGCGATTGGCATTCACCCCTCCACTTT. Protein: CATTGGDWHSPLHF.

The chain employs TRBV29-1 and TRBJ1-2; D possibly corresponds to TRBD1 (5 bases). Trimming cost V 5 bases and J 4 bases, with 14 bases left between them. The CDR3 covers 13 residues. The germline V gene has CDR1 SQVTM and CDR2 ANQGSEA. The CDR3 region is CSVHLQGIYGYTF. CDR3 nucleotides: TGCAGCGTTCACCTGCAGGGTATCTATGGCTACACCTTC.

V is TRBV5-1 and J is TRBJ2-3, with TRBD1 matching over 9 bases. The CDR3 has 16 amino acids. CDR1 and CDR2 from the germline V gene are SGHRS and YFSETQ. J lost 1 base, V lost 4 bases, and 7 bases had no gene match. The CDR3 DNA is TGCGCCAGCAGCCCACGGACAGGGGTGGGCACAGATACGCAGTATTTT. Translated, it gives CASSPRTGVGTDTQYF.

The rearrangement uses TRBV27 and TRBJ1-2, with TRBD1 matching 12 bases. This CDR3 spans 16 amino acids. The V and J ends lost 4 bases and 0 bases, in that order; junction bases with no gene match: 3. Germline CDR1 reads MNHEY; CDR2 reads SMNVEV (reference sequence). CDR3 sequence (DNA): TGTGCCAGCAGTTCAGGGACAGGGGGCCCTAACTATGGCTACACCTTC. Translated: CASSSGTGGPNYGYTF.

This chain connects TRBV4-1 to TRBJ2-3; TRBD2 might be the D (5 bases). V shed 5 bases and J shed 1 base, with 19 bases lying between them. This CDR3 comprises 17 residues. Germline CDR1 is MGHRA and CDR2 is YSYEKL. CDR3: CASSSVGLRRGTDTQYF. The CDR3 nucleotides read TGCGCCAGCAGCTCAGTTGGGCTGAGGCGGGGCACAGATACGCAGTATTTT.

The rearrangement uses TRBV12-3 or TRBV12-4 and TRBJ1-5, with TRBD1 as a possible D gene (5 bases). This CDR3 is 14 amino acids long. Trimming took 3 bases from V and 2 from J, leaving 8 bases between them. CDR3: CASSLLGGNQPQHF. The CDR3 DNA follows: TGTGCCAGCAGTTTGTTGGGGGGCAATCAGCCCCAGCATTTT.

There are a few counts of this clonotype. This chain links TRBV5-4 with TRBJ1-2; D is perhaps TRBD1 (6 bases). V was trimmed by 0 bases and J by 8 bases, leaving 11 bases between them. There are 13 residues in the CDR3. Germline V lookup: CDR1 SGHNT, CDR2 YYREEE (reference sequence). The CDR3 spells CASSLVGGGGYTF. Here the CDR3 DNA reads TGTGCCAGCAGCTTGGTAGGCGGGGGCGGCTACACCTTC. The full variable domain, completed using reference TRBV5-4 and TRBJ1-2, is ETGVTQSPTHLIKTRGQQVTLRCSSQSGHNTVSWYQQALGQGPQFIFQYYREEENGRGNFPPRFSGLQFPNYSSELNVNALELDDSALYLCASSLVGGGGYTFGSGTRLTVV.